This T cell receptor beta chain emerged from a study of blood T cell repertoires in COVID-19. Study at large: Acute and convalescent COVID-19 samples came from the United States, Italy and Spain. T cells, B-cell-depleted T cells, or PBMCs supplied cDNA or gDNA.

Original analysis: Reference gene primer amplification in the assay estimated nucleated cell counts. Assay used: immunoSEQ multiplex PCR; TCRdb lists only in-frame clones, some missing. D and trimming come from the DNA, and the V and J calls and clone size come from that table. The table includes approximately 140,000 clones, more than 70% detected once. The receptor's source is a man between 45 and 60 years old with active or convalescent COVID-19. Sequences were obtained from peripheral blood.

This CDR3 reads CASRRTGGRYEQYF. CDR3 coding DNA: TGTGCCAGCAGGCGGACAGGGGGCAGGTACGAGCAGTACTTC. V usage is TRBV5-6 and J usage is TRBJ2-7; 11 bases line up with TRBD1. The CDR3 is 14 amino acids. Trimming took 5 bases from V and 4 from J; bases not matched to a gene: 5. Per the germline V gene, CDR1 is SGHDT and CDR2 is YYEEEE.